Listed below are T cell receptor beta chains from one sample, sequenced in a study of CD8 T cells in ankylosing spondylitis. TCRdb re-analysed the 5' RACE reads in MiXCR, keeping a single row per CDR3 protein. The data hold around 220,000 distinct CDR3 sequences, with 10% to 13% observed a single time. The specimen was blood, either unsorted or a sorted T cell fraction (not recorded which). These receptors were obtained from a male donor with ankylosing spondylitis or in good health (not recorded which). CDR3s include the opening cysteine and the closing phenylalanine or tryptophan. The D gene is left open where the match is weak. Some rows mark clone size as missing; the rest say once, few, many or name a class of expanded clone.

V	size	J	D	CDR3	DNA
TRBV28	many	TRBJ1-5	TRBD1	CASSLTGDKAQHF	TGTGCCAGCAGTTTGACAGGGGATAAGGCCCAGCATTTT
TRBV12-3/TRBV12-4	many	TRBJ2-5	.	CASSLPLETQYF	TGTGCCAGCAGTTTACCTCTAGAGACCCAGTACTTC
TRBV7-2	many	TRBJ2-5	.	CASSFYQETQYF	TGTGCCAGCAGCTTCTACCAAGAGACCCAGTACTTC
TRBV20-1	few	TRBJ1-1	.	CSARDDSRDTEAFF	TGCAGTGCTAGAGATGATAGCAGAGACACTGAAGCTTTCTTT
TRBV28	many	TRBJ1-5	TRBD1	CASWDRGGQPQHF	TGTGCCAGCTGGGACAGGGGTGGACAGCCCCAGCATTTT
TRBV20-1	.	TRBJ2-7	TRBD1	CSASNPNPFTGGADYEQYF	TGCAGTGCTAGTAACCCCAACCCCTTTACAGGGGGTGCAGACTACGAGCAGTACTTC
TRBV5-1	many	TRBJ2-1	TRBD2	CASSLAGTYNEQFF	TGCGCCAGCAGTCTAGCGGGGACCTACAATGAGCAGTTCTTC
TRBV7-9	many	TRBJ2-5	.	CASSKSETETQYF	TGTGCCAGCTCGAAGTCGGAGACGGAGACCCAGTACTTC
TRBV12-3/TRBV12-4	many	TRBJ2-7	.	CASTNDADQDEQYF	TGTGCCAGCACCAATGACGCAGATCAGGACGAGCAGTACTTC
TRBV9	many	TRBJ1-1	TRBD1	CASSPWTGTLMNTEAFF	TGTGCCAGCAGCCCGTGGACAGGGACCCTCATGAACACTGAAGCTTTCTTT
TRBV12-3/TRBV12-4	few	TRBJ2-1	.	CASSLEVRPNEQFF	TGTGCCAGCAGTTTAGAGGTACGGCCCAATGAGCAGTTCTTC
TRBV4-2	few	TRBJ2-1	TRBD1	CASSPTGGQSYNEQFF	TGTGCCAGCAGCCCGACAGGGGGCCAGTCCTACAATGAGCAGTTCTTC
TRBV9	.	TRBJ2-5	TRBD2	CASSRNTGLSEETQYF	TGTGCCAGCAGCAGAAACACGGGACTATCGGAAGAGACCCAGTACTTC
TRBV3-1	.	TRBJ2-7	.	CASSQDHSGREQYF	TGTGCCAGCAGCCAAGATCATTCAGGGCGCGAGCAGTACTTC